What follows are 25 T cell receptor beta chains derived from one specimen sequenced in a study of blood T cell repertoires in COVID-19. Clones were read by immunoSEQ multiplex PCR, and TCRdb kept only the in-frame ones, dropping some. Of approximately 250,000 clones in the sample, 80% to 90% are singletons; the top ten hold roughly 4%. Sequencing was carried out using PBMCs or T cells enriched from blood (not recorded which). The source of these receptors is a woman aged 25 to 39 with acute COVID-19.

The rearrangement links TRBV5-4 to TRBJ2-3; D is perhaps TRBD2 (5 bases). CDR1 and CDR2 from the germline V gene are SGHNT and YYREEE (reference sequence). The CDR3 consists of 14 residues. V lost 3 bases to trimming and J lost 1 base, with 9 bases between them. Here the CDR3 reads CASSSYSGTDTQYF. The CDR3 DNA reads TGTGCCAGCAGCTCCTATAGCGGCACAGATACGCAGTATTTT.

V gene TRBV7-2 combines with J gene TRBJ1-2, with TRBD1 matching over 11 bases. The CDR3 length is 14 residues. After removal of 1 base from V and 11 bases from J, the junction contained 6 bases not matched to a gene. CDR1 and CDR2 (germline): SGHTA, FQGNSA. The CDR3 here is CASSLGGTGGSYTF. The CDR3 bases are TGTGCCAGCAGCTTAGGAGGGACAGGGGGAAGTTACACCTTC.

This clone was observed a single time. The rearrangement uses TRBV10-3 and TRBJ2-1, with TRBD1 matching over 7 bases. The germline gives CDR1 ENHRY, CDR2 SYGVKD. This CDR3 spans 13 amino acids. V lost 10 bases to trimming and J lost 5 bases; unmatched junction nucleotides: 8. The CDR3 spells CATLGGPDNEQFF. As DNA, the CDR3 is TGTGCCACCCTAGGGGGCCCGGACAATGAGCAGTTCTTC.

This chain uses TRBV4-1 with TRBJ2-3; possible D gene TRBD2, 6 bases. V was trimmed by 2 bases and J by 0 bases, leaving 12 bases between them. This CDR3 has 16 amino acids. Germline CDR1 reads MGHRA; CDR2 reads YSYEKL. CDR3 DNA sequence: TGCGCCAGCAGCCAACCGGGTAGCGGTAGCACAGATACGCAGTATTTT. It encodes CASSQPGSGSTDTQYF.

The chain links TRBV5-1 to TRBJ2-3, with 7 bases fitting TRBD1. CDR1 and CDR2 (germline): SGHRS, YFSETQ. The CDR3 is 16 amino acids. V gave up 4 bases and J gave up 2 bases; unmatched junction bases: 10. The CDR3 sequence is CASSLNPGQHTDTQYF. In nucleotides, the CDR3 is TGCGCCAGCAGCCTCAATCCGGGACAGCACACAGATACGCAGTATTTT.

The rearrangement uses TRBV28 and TRBJ2-1, with D unresolved. The CDR3 runs 12 residues. Trimming shortened V by 5 bases and J by 8 bases, and 10 bases separated the two germline ends. In germline, CDR1 is MDHEN, CDR2 SYDVKM. CDR3 sequence (DNA): TGTGCCAGCAGTCCGTACATGGATGAGCAGTTCTTC. Protein: CASSPYMDEQFF.

CDR3 residues: CASSFRGQASTDTQYF. The CDR3, as DNA: TGTGCCAGCAGTTTCCGGGGACAGGCCTCCACAGATACGCAGTATTTT. The chain carries TRBV28 and TRBJ2-3; 8 bases map to TRBD1. V lost 3 bases, J lost 2 bases, and 7 bases stayed unmatched. Germline V lookup: CDR1 MDHEN, CDR2 SYDVKM. The CDR3 length is 16 residues.

This chain joins TRBV5-5 and TRBJ2-7, with 9 bases fitting TRBD2. Germline loops: CDR1 SGHKS, CDR2 YYEKEE (reference sequence). Trimming took 0 bases from V and 4 from J; bases not matched to a gene: 5. The CDR3 totals 15 residues. This chain's CDR3 is CASSLASGAAYEQYF. The DNA for the CDR3 is TGTGCCAGCAGCTTGGCTAGCGGGGCGGCATACGAGCAGTACTTC.

The chain carries TRBV28 and TRBJ1-5; D unresolved. CDR1 is MDHEN and CDR2 is SYDVKM in the germline V gene. V was cut by 7 bases and J by 9 bases, with 16 bases left in between. The CDR3 has 13 amino acids. CDR3 DNA sequence: TGTGCCAGCACCTGGGGAGACTCTCGGCCCCAGCATTTT. Amino acid sequence: CASTWGDSRPQHF.

The chain links TRBV10-2 to TRBJ2-7; 11 positions agree with TRBD1. After removal of 6 bases from V and 6 bases from J, the junction contained 19 bases not matched to a gene. CDR3 size: 18 residues. The germline V gene encodes CDR1 WSHSY and CDR2 SAAADI. This CDR3 reads CASREGQGGLASPSEQYF. In nucleotides, the CDR3 is TGCGCCAGCAGGGAGGGACAGGGGGGACTAGCCTCCCCGAGCGAGCAGTACTTC.

This chain links TRBV28 with TRBJ2-7; 11 positions agree with TRBD2. After removal of 4 bases from V and 4 bases from J, the junction contained 6 bases not matched to a gene. The CDR3 is 15 residues long. Germline lookup yields CDR1 MDHEN and CDR2 SYDVKM. The DNA for the CDR3 is TGTGCCAGCAGTTCCGTTAGCGGGGGGGCTTACGAGCAGTACTTC. This translates into CASSSVSGGAYEQYF.

The chain links TRBV20-1 to TRBJ2-5, with D hard to call. The length of the CDR3 is 11 residues. V was cut by 0 bases and J by 4 bases, with 3 bases left in between. From germline, CDR1 is DFQATT and CDR2 SNEGSKA (reference sequence). CDR3: CSARDRETQYF. The CDR3 bases are TGCAGTGCTAGAGATCGAGAGACCCAGTACTTC.

The chain links TRBV10-3 to TRBJ1-5; D unresolved. The CDR3 loop spans 14 amino acids. Germline V gene sequence: CDR1 ENHRY, CDR2 SYGVKD. Trimming took off 6 bases at V and 0 bases at J, with 9 bases between the two ends. CDR3 in amino acids: CAISSDNSNQPQHF. CDR3 nucleotide sequence: TGTGCCATCAGCTCCGACAATAGCAATCAGCCCCAGCATTTT.

The V and J genes are TRBV4-1 and TRBJ1-5, with TRBD1 matching 8 bases. The CDR3 is 15 residues long. V was pared by 1 base and J by 4 bases, with 3 bases of the junction left unmatched. Germline CDR1 and CDR2: MGHRA and YSYEKL. This CDR3 is CASSQGDRLNQPQHF. In DNA, the CDR3 is TGCGCCAGCAGCCAAGGGGACAGGCTAAATCAGCCCCAGCATTTT.

The CDR3 protein is CASSPEDSYNEQFF. CDR3 nucleotide sequence: TGTGCCAGTAGTCCAGAGGACTCCTACAATGAGCAGTTCTTC. The chain joins TRBV19 to TRBJ2-1; the D is unclear. V was shortened by 5 bases and J by 0 bases, with 8 bases between the two germline ends. The CDR3 spans 14 residues. Germline V CDR1 and CDR2: LNHDA, SQIVND (reference sequence).

This sequence joins TRBV24-1 and TRBJ2-3; D gene uncertain. This CDR3 has 13 amino acids. CDR1 KGHDR and CDR2 SFDVKD come from the germline V gene. Trimming cost V 3 bases and J 4 bases, with 7 bases left between them. CDR3 amino acids: CATSDVPADTQYF. The CDR3 nucleotides are TGTGCCACCAGTGATGTCCCGGCAGATACGCAGTATTTT.

The gene calls are TRBV6-2 or TRBV6-3 and TRBJ2-7; TRBD1 aligns across 8 bases. This CDR3 has 14 amino acids. V was pared by 3 bases and J by 2 bases, with 3 bases of the junction left unmatched. CDR1 is MNHEY and CDR2 is SVGEGT in the germline V gene. DNA of the CDR3: TGTGCCAGCAGTTATGGGGACAGGACCTACGAGCAGTACTTC. This sequence encodes CASSYGDRTYEQYF.

The chain carries TRBV7-8 and TRBJ2-3; TRBD1 matches 9 bases. CDR1 and CDR2 (germline): SGHVS, FQNEAQ. The CDR3 totals 16 residues. V lost 5 bases to trimming and J lost 6 bases; unmatched junction nucleotides: 12. The chain's CDR3 is CASSIWTGDVLDTQYF. In DNA form, the CDR3 reads TGTGCCAGCAGCATATGGACAGGGGATGTTTTGGATACGCAGTATTTT.

The chain carries TRBV6-5 and TRBJ2-7, with D tentatively TRBD2 (6 bases). V dropped 6 bases and J dropped 6 bases, with 9 bases sitting between them. CDR1 is MNHEY, CDR2 SVGAGI, per germline. The CDR3 is 11 amino acids. The CDR3 DNA follows: TGTGCCAGCAGGAGGGGAGGCGAGCAGTACTTC. It codes for CASRRGGEQYF.

The CDR3 nucleotides are TGCGCCAGCAGCTTGGACACAGACCCCCGCTCTGGAAACACCATATATTTT. Its protein product is CASSLDTDPRSGNTIYF. This chain joins TRBV5-1 and TRBJ1-3; D is uncertain. Trimming left V 0 bases short and J 0 bases short, with 13 bases between. Germline loops: CDR1 SGHRS, CDR2 YFSETQ. There are 17 residues in the CDR3.

This clone appeared once. This chain's CDR3 is CATSRDLGEGWNEQFF. CDR3 bases: TGTGCCACCAGCAGAGATCTGGGGGAGGGGTGGAATGAGCAGTTCTTC. The chain employs TRBV15 and TRBJ2-1; 7 bases align to TRBD2. CDR1 is LNHNV and CDR2 is YYDKDF in the germline V gene (reference sequence). The CDR3 is 16 residues long. With V trimmed by 0 bases and J by 7 bases, 9 bases remained unmatched.

The genes are TRBV27 and TRBJ2-5; TRBD1 agrees at 8 bases. Per the germline V gene, CDR1 is MNHEY and CDR2 is SMNVEV (reference sequence). V dropped 3 bases and J dropped 4; count of bases not matched to a gene: 10. The CDR3 runs 16 residues. CDR3 DNA: TGTGCCAGCAGTTTTGGGACAGGCCTAAGAGGAGAGACCCAGTACTTC. This encodes CASSFGTGLRGETQYF.

The rearrangement uses TRBV4-1 and TRBJ2-7; a weak D match, TRBD2 (6 bases). V shed 1 base and J shed 1 base, with 11 bases lying between them. Germline CDR1 and CDR2: MGHRA and YSYEKL. The CDR3 extends over 15 amino acids. This CDR3 is CASSQAGGASYEQYF. The CDR3 DNA is TGCGCCAGCAGCCAAGCCGGGGGAGCATCCTACGAGCAGTACTTC.

In its sample, this clone was seen once. The genes are TRBV11-2 and TRBJ2-1; 11 bases are shared with TRBD2. Per the germline V gene, CDR1 is SGHAT and CDR2 is FQNNGV. Trimming at V came to 6 bases and at J to 7 bases, leaving 8 bases not matched to a gene. The CDR3 extends over 15 amino acids. DNA of the CDR3: TGTGCCAGCAGAAATAGCGGGAGGGTTGGAAATGAGCAGTTCTTC. Protein product: CASRNSGRVGNEQFF.

This chain connects TRBV11-2 to TRBJ1-5, with 7 bases identical to TRBD1. V shed 3 bases and J 8 bases; nucleotides not matched to a gene: 13. The CDR3 sequence is 16 residues long. Germline loops: CDR1 SGHAT, CDR2 FQNNGV. The CDR3 reads CASSFSTGDSGEPQHF. CDR3 DNA sequence: TGTGCCAGCAGCTTTAGCACAGGGGACTCGGGGGAGCCCCAGCATTTT.